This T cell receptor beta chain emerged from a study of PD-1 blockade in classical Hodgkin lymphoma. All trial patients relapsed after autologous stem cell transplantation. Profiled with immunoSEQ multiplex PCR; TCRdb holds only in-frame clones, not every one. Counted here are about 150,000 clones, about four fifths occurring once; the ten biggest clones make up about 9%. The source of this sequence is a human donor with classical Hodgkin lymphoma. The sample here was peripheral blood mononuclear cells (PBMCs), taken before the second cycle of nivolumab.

This CDR3 is CASRIGTNSNQPQHF. CDR3 in DNA: TGTGCCAGTAGGATCGGGACGAATAGCAATCAGCCCCAGCATTTT. The chain joins TRBV19 to TRBJ1-5; a weak D match, TRBD1 (5 bases). Looked up from germline, CDR1 is LNHDA and CDR2 is SQIVND (reference sequence). V shed 6 bases and J shed 0 bases, with 12 bases lying between them. CDR3 length: 15 amino acids.